The rows below give T cell receptor beta chains drawn from one sample of a study of breast tumors, draining lymph nodes, adjacent tissues. TCRdb fed the multiplex PCR reads into MiXCR, producing one record per CDR3 protein. The data show about 130,000 distinct CDR3 sequences, 21% seen once. The specimen was axillary lymph node tissue. The receptors shown here come from a female donor with breast cancer. Some clones in this sample may be carry-over from other donors' samples. Each CDR3 is given with its conserved first and last residue. A D gene is named only where the DNA matches it firmly. Not all rows give a size; the values are once, few, many and, for expanded clones, a class.

j_gene,abundance,v_gene,d_gene,CDR3nt,CDR3aa
TRBJ2-3,many,TRBV3-1,TRBD1,TGTGCCAGCAGCCAAAAGGACAGGAGCACAGATACGCAGTATTTT,CASSQKDRSTDTQYF
TRBJ2-2,-,TRBV19,TRBD1,TGTGCCAGTAGTTTCCAGACAGGGGTCACCGGGGAGCTGTTTTTT,CASSFQTGVTGELFF
TRBJ2-2,-,TRBV6-5,-,TGTGCCAGCAGTTACTCTCTCGGGAGAAGGGGCGGGGAGCTGTTTTTT,CASSYSLGRRGGELFF
TRBJ2-7,many,TRBV20-1,-,TGCAGCTCGGGCGGACAGCAGGGATACGAGCAGTACTTC,CSSGGQQGYEQYF
TRBJ1-2,many,TRBV6-2/TRBV6-3,-,TGTGCCAGCAGTTATCTGGGAGAGGGTCAAGGCTACACCTTC,CASSYLGEGQGYTF
TRBJ2-5,many,TRBV5-1,-,TGCGCCAGCAGCTTGGGACAGAGGGGGACCCAGTACTTC,CASSLGQRGTQYF
TRBJ2-7,many,TRBV7-9,-,TGTGCCAGCAGCCCCTCACCGGGGGCGGCCTACGAGCAGTACTTC,CASSPSPGAAYEQYF
TRBJ2-1,many,TRBV28,-,TGTGCCAGCAGTTTTGGCCCTCAATACAATGAGCAGTTCTTC,CASSFGPQYNEQFF
TRBJ1-2,many,TRBV5-4,TRBD1,TGTGCCAGCAGCTTGAAGACAGGGCGACGGGGCTACACCTTC,CASSLKTGRRGYTF
TRBJ1-3,many,TRBV7-2,TRBD1,TGTGCCAGCAGCACGAGACAGGGGGCCACTGGAAACACCATATATTTT,CASSTRQGATGNTIYF
TRBJ1-6,many,TRBV2,-,TGTGCCAGCAGTAATGCAGACAGCGGGTCACCCCTCCACTTT,CASSNADSGSPLHF
TRBJ2-2,-,TRBV28,TRBD1,TGTGCCAGCGGTTGGACAGGGGGCATCGGGGAGCTGTTTTTT,CASGWTGGIGELFF
TRBJ2-2,-,TRBV28,-,TGTGCCAGCAGTTTAGACAGGCGGGACGCCGGGGAGCTGTTTTTT,CASSLDRRDAGELFF
TRBJ2-7,many,TRBV30,TRBD1,TGTGCCTGGAGTGTAGGAGGTCAGGGGGCGCCCGAGCAGTACTTC,CAWSVGGQGAPEQYF
TRBJ1-5,many,TRBV12-3/TRBV12-4,-,TGTGCCAGCAGTTTAGTCCTAAATCAGCCCCAGCATTTT,CASSLVLNQPQHF
TRBJ1-3,many,TRBV10-3,-,TGTGCCATCTGGGCAGGGGAGGAATGGATTGGAAACACCATATATTTT,CAIWAGEEWIGNTIYF
TRBJ1-5,many,TRBV6-5,-,TGTGCCAGCAGCACGGAGGCACGTGGCCAGCCCCAGCATTTT,CASSTEARGQPQHF
TRBJ2-3,many,TRBV20-1,TRBD2,TGCAGTGCTAGAGGGCGCGGGAGGGCCGATCCAGATACGCAGTATTTT,CSARGRGRADPDTQYF
TRBJ2-1,many,TRBV20-1,TRBD1,TGCAGTGCCTCACCCCGACAGGGCTCCTACAATGAGCAGTTCTTC,CSASPRQGSYNEQFF
TRBJ2-2,-,TRBV3-1,-,TGTGCCAGCAGCCCCCCTTATTCCGGCAGGGAGCTGTTTTTT,CASSPPYSGRELFF
TRBJ2-2,many,TRBV9,-,TGTGCCAGCAGCGTAGCTACCCTGGGTCTAGACACCGGGGAGCTGTTTTTT,CASSVATLGLDTGELFF
TRBJ1-2,-,TRBV28,-,TGTGCCAGCAGATCGATGAGAATGACGAAGGACTATGGCTACACCTTC,CASRSMRMTKDYGYTF
TRBJ1-5,-,TRBV3-1,-,TGTGCCAGCAGCCAAGGTGGACGGGAGAATCAGCCCCAGCATTTT,CASSQGGRENQPQHF
TRBJ2-1,many,TRBV6-4,TRBD1,TGTGCCAGCAGTGCTCAGGGGGCGAGGCAGTTCTTC,CASSAQGARQFF
TRBJ2-3,many,TRBV7-8,TRBD2,TGTGCCAGCGGGAGACTAGCGGGAGCCCTAGATACGCAGTATTTT,CASGRLAGALDTQYF
TRBJ1-2,many,TRBV5-6,-,TGTGCCAGCAGCTTGCGACAGAACTATGGCTACACCTTC,CASSLRQNYGYTF